Following are 18 T cell receptor beta chains from one sample sequenced in a study of CD8 T cells in Susac syndrome. With random hexamers, reverse transcription was performed on roughly 0.45 to 1 ug of RNA. TCRdb re-called the immunoSEQ multiplex PCR reads through MiXCR, storing one row per CDR3 protein. The sample holds about 150,000 distinct CDR3 sequences, approximately 96% seen once. Sequences were obtained from CD4+ T cells from PBMCs. The receptor source for this set is a human donor with Susac syndrome.

The chain uses TRBV27 and TRBJ1-6, with 7 bases aligning to TRBD1. The germline gives CDR1 MNHEY, CDR2 SMNVEV (reference sequence). The CDR3 length is 15 residues. V trimming: 4 bases; J trimming: 7 bases; junction bases outside the gene matches: 7. The CDR3: CASSSRQGSNSPLHF. Written as DNA, the CDR3 is TGTGCCAGCAGTTCGAGACAGGGTAGCAATTCACCCCTCCACTTT.

The chain recombines TRBV24-1 with TRBJ1-2; 7 bases are a match to TRBD1. The CDR3 consists of 15 residues. Germline trimming cut 4 bases from V and 2 bases from J; bases unmatched to any gene: 6. Germline assignment: CDR1 KGHDR and CDR2 SFDVKD. The CDR3 spells CATSDHTGENYGYTF. The CDR3 DNA is TGTGCCACCAGTGACCACACAGGGGAGAACTATGGCTACACCTTC.

This clonotype came up once. V usage is TRBV7-8 and J usage is TRBJ2-3, with 7 bases that match TRBD1. Germline CDR1 and CDR2: SGHVS and FQNEAQ. The J segment lost 6 bases and the V segment lost 5 bases, leaving 5 bases of the junction unmatched. CDR3 length equals 13 residues. CDR3: CASSPDRSDTQYF. CDR3 DNA: TGTGCCAGCAGCCCGGACAGGAGCGATACGCAGTATTTT. The full variable domain, rest sourced from reference TRBV7-8 and TRBJ2-3, is GAGVSQSPRYKVAKRGQDVALRCDPISGHVSLFWYQQALGQGPEFLTYFQNEAQLDKSGLPSDRFFAERPEGSVSTLKIQRTQQEDSAVYLCASSPDRSDTQYFGPGTRLTVL.

CDR3 DNA sequence: TGTGCCAGCAGCATGTCAAACGGGTTCGGCTATGGCTACACCTTC. Residues: CASSMSNGFGYGYTF. The V call is TRBV5-4, the J call TRBJ1-2; D is uncertain. This CDR3 spans 15 amino acids. Trimming took off 4 bases at V and 4 bases at J, with 17 bases between the two ends. Germline values: CDR1 SGHNT, CDR2 YYREEE (reference sequence).

This chain uses TRBV6-6 with TRBJ2-1; maybe TRBD1 (6 bases). Trimming removed 5 bases from V and 7 bases from J, with 12 bases in between. The CDR3 is made up of 13 amino acids. Per germline, CDR1 MNHNY and CDR2 SVGAGI (reference sequence). CDR3: CASSSPQGNEQFF. CDR3 bases: TGTGCCAGCAGTAGCCCCCAGGGGAATGAGCAGTTCTTC.

This chain joins TRBV2 and TRBJ2-3; D may be TRBD2 (6 bases). The CDR3 runs to 15 residues. V was cut by 1 base and J by 4 bases, with 12 bases left in between. Germline V gene lookup returns CDR1 SNHLY and CDR2 FYNNEI. In nucleotides, the CDR3 is TGTGCCAGCAGTGAAGTCCTAGCGATGGCAGATACGCAGTATTTT. Protein: CASSEVLAMADTQYF. Together with reference TRBV2 and TRBJ2-3, the CDR3 gives the full variable domain: EPEVTQTPSHQVTQMGQEVILRCVPISNHLYFYWYRQILGQKVEFLVSFYNNEISEKSEIFDDQFSVERPDGSNFTLKIRSTKLEDSAMYFCASSEVLAMADTQYFGPGTRLTVL.

J is TRBJ2-2 and V is TRBV9; D gene unclear. V lost 1 base and J lost 8, with 9 bases in between. CDR1 is SGDLS, CDR2 YYNGEE, per germline. There are 13 residues in the CDR3. CDR3 sequence (DNA): TGTGCCAGCAGCGTAAGGGCCGAGGGGGAGCTGTTTTTT. This gives the protein CASSVRAEGELFF.

This chain links TRBV6-2 or TRBV6-3 with TRBJ2-7; D possibly corresponds to TRBD1 (5 bases). Trimming removed 2 bases at V and 3 bases at J, with 14 bases between. This CDR3 region has 15 residues. Germline-derived CDR1 and CDR2 are MNHEY and SVGEGT. The chain's CDR3 is CASSYRQGLNYEQYF. The CDR3 nucleotides are TGTGCCAGCAGTTACCGTCAGGGCCTAAACTACGAGCAGTACTTC.

The chain is built from TRBV15 and TRBJ2-6, with 11 bases lining up with TRBD2. The V segment lost 1 base and the J segment 0 bases; nucleotides outside the gene matches: 8. This CDR3 comprises 20 residues. The germline V gene has CDR1 LNHNV and CDR2 YYDKDF (reference sequence). This CDR3 reads CATSRGLGTSGLSGANVLTF. The CDR3 nucleotides are TGTGCCACCAGCAGAGGTTTAGGGACTAGCGGCCTCTCTGGGGCCAACGTCCTGACTTTC.

The chain is built from TRBV27 and TRBJ1-2; the D gene is possibly TRBD1 (6 bases). In germline, CDR1 is MNHEY, CDR2 SMNVEV (reference sequence). Trimming removed 10 bases from V and 2 bases from J, with 11 bases in between. The CDR3 length is 12 residues. CDR3 sequence (DNA): TGTGCCACCGCTACAGGGAACTATGGCTACACCTTC. Translation: CATATGNYGYTF.

This chain uses TRBV20-1 with TRBJ1-3, with D unclear. With 4 bases removed from V and 2 bases from J, the gap between germline ends came to 12 bases. The germline CDR1 and CDR2 sequences are DFQATT and SNEGSKA (reference sequence). This CDR3 spans 14 amino acids. The CDR3 loop reads CSANHITTGNTIYF. The CDR3 DNA reads as TGCAGTGCTAACCACATAACGACTGGAAACACCATATATTTT.

The rearrangement links TRBV3-1 to TRBJ2-7; 8 positions agree with TRBD2. The CDR3 sequence is 15 residues long. The ends lost 5 bases at V and 6 bases at J; junction bases unmatched: 12. Germline V gene sequence: CDR1 LGHDT, CDR2 YNNKEL (reference sequence). For the CDR3, the DNA is TGTGCCAGCAGCGCCACTAGCGGTGGTTCGTTCGAGCAGTACTTC. Translation: CASSATSGGSFEQYF.

This chain joins TRBV19 and TRBJ1-1; possibly TRBD1 for D (5 bases). This CDR3 spans 13 amino acids. Trimming took 7 bases from V and 6 from J, leaving 15 bases between them. Looked up from germline, CDR1 is LNHDA and CDR2 is SQIVND (reference sequence). CDR3 sequence: CASKVQGTAEAFF. CDR3 nucleotide sequence: TGTGCCAGTAAAGTGCAGGGAACGGCTGAAGCTTTCTTT.

This rearrangement joins TRBV9 to TRBJ2-2; D may be TRBD2 (6 bases). Trimming removed 6 bases from V and 4 bases from J, with 16 bases in between. The CDR3 is 15 residues long. The germline CDR1 and CDR2 sequences are SGDLS and YYNGEE. The CDR3 sequence is CASTHGGAITGELFF. The CDR3 DNA follows: TGTGCCAGCACCCATGGAGGGGCAATCACCGGGGAGCTGTTTTTT.

The rearrangement joins TRBV4-2 to TRBJ2-2; 13 bases map to TRBD2. The CDR3 extends over 19 amino acids. V shed 4 bases, J shed 5 bases, and the junction held 13 bases outside the gene matches. Germline CDR1 LGHNA, CDR2 YNFKEQ. The CDR3, as DNA: TGTGCCAGCAGCCGAAAAGGGACTAGCGGGGACTTGAGTACCGGGGAGCTGTTTTTT. Translated: CASSRKGTSGDLSTGELFF.

V is TRBV7-2 and J is TRBJ2-5, with 8 positions matching TRBD1. The CDR3 runs to 16 residues. V shed 5 bases, J shed 1 base, and the junction held 9 bases outside the gene matches. The V gene's germline CDR1 is SGHTA and CDR2 FQGNSA. The CDR3 loop is CASSPRTGLSQETQYF. The CDR3 DNA reads as TGTGCCAGCAGCCCAAGGACAGGGCTAAGCCAAGAGACCCAGTACTTC.

This chain joins TRBV12-3 or TRBV12-4 and TRBJ2-7; D call uncertain. Between the trimmed V and J ends, which lost 3 bases and 1 base, there was a span of 22 bases. The CDR3 loop spans 18 amino acids. The CDR3, as DNA: TGTGCCAGCAGTTTGGTTGCGACTCTGGCCCCGAGATCCTACGAGCAGTACTTC. As protein: CASSLVATLAPRSYEQYF.

CDR3 region: CSVAHSLETQYF. The DNA of the CDR3 is TGCAGCGTTGCCCACAGCTTGGAGACCCAGTACTTC. This chain joins TRBV29-1 and TRBJ2-5; D is unclear. The germline CDR1 and CDR2 sequences are SQVTM and ANQGSEA. The CDR3 is made up of 12 amino acids. V was pared by 4 bases and J by 5 bases, with 11 bases between.